Listed below are T cell receptor beta chains from one sample, sequenced in a study of blood T cell repertoires in COVID-19. The assay was immunoSEQ multiplex PCR, and TCRdb's table has in-frame clones only and misses some. The table lists around 81,000 clones, around 81% of them singletons. The sample comprised peripheral blood. Every receptor here comes from a man aged 50-60 years with acute or convalescent COVID-19. CDR3s leave out the opening cysteine and the closing phenylalanine or tryptophan. D genes are given only for firm matches.

j_call,cdr3_length,v_call,d_call,cdr3_aa
TRBJ2-3,13,TRBV6-2/TRBV6-3,TRBD1,ASSKNRGWTDTQY
TRBJ2-1,13,TRBV4-3,TRBD2,ASSPSSGLQNEQF
TRBJ1-1,15,TRBV6-2/TRBV6-3,TRBD1,ASSSGGDRRMNTEAF
TRBJ1-5,15,TRBV28,TRBD1,ASSRTQGTGYNQPQH
TRBJ1-2,13,TRBV24-1,-,ATSDPDSRGGGYT
TRBJ2-7,10,TRBV5-1,TRBD1,ASSRQGNEQY
TRBJ2-5,15,TRBV25-1,-,ASSEYRRLAPQETQY
TRBJ1-1,11,TRBV7-9,-,ASSLPGAGEAF
TRBJ2-7,17,TRBV4-3,TRBD2,ASSSHRSGLAGAPYEQY
TRBJ2-3,12,TRBV25-1,TRBD1,ASRTGVGTDTQY
TRBJ1-1,10,TRBV29-1,-,SVGQSNTEAF
TRBJ1-2,13,TRBV5-1,-,ASSLADPRDNGYT
TRBJ1-5,14,TRBV6-1,-,ASSAYRESSNQPQH
TRBJ1-5,12,TRBV6-4,-,ASSDDSGGQPQH
TRBJ2-2,12,TRBV5-5,TRBD1,ASRPGQGRGELF
TRBJ2-4,13,TRBV10-3,TRBD2,AISDGTSGANIQY
TRBJ1-1,11,TRBV5-4,-,ASSRPPSAEAF
TRBJ2-7,14,TRBV9,TRBD1,ASSVAAGQADYEQY
TRBJ1-3,11,TRBV6-2/TRBV6-3,-,ASSLVAGNTIY
TRBJ1-2,11,TRBV30,-,AWKQGPSYGYT
TRBJ1-5,12,TRBV6-2/TRBV6-3,-,ASSHPGDLRPQH
TRBJ2-1,12,TRBV7-9,-,ASSLAFSYNEQF
TRBJ2-7,12,TRBV5-1,TRBD2,ASRDTSGGDEQY
TRBJ1-2,14,TRBV28,TRBD1,ASSLWVGGQTYGYT
TRBJ2-1,11,TRBV14,-,ASSRQFWNEQF
TRBJ2-1,10,TRBV6-2/TRBV6-3,-,ASSFLRDEQF
TRBJ2-1,13,TRBV11-2,TRBD1,ASSLAGTGLLEQF
TRBJ1-4,18,TRBV10-1,TRBD1,ASSESTGTDPRLRLEKLF
TRBJ2-5,14,TRBV7-2,-,ASSLGSWDTQETQY
TRBJ1-4,11,TRBV6-2/TRBV6-3,-,ASSHRSREKLF
TRBJ2-7,14,TRBV18,TRBD2,ASSPGLAQGSYEQY
TRBJ1-1,11,TRBV29-1,-,SARGQINTEAF
TRBJ2-2,12,TRBV3-1/TRBV3-2,-,ASSQPTVTGELF
TRBJ2-3,14,TRBV7-2,TRBD1,ASSPLQGSRQDTQY
TRBJ2-1,15,TRBV3-1/TRBV3-2,TRBD2,ASSQVGGREDYNEQF
TRBJ1-2,13,TRBV27,TRBD1,ASSVSTGQGGGYT
TRBJ2-3,12,TRBV27,TRBD2,ASSLVAGTDTQY
TRBJ1-4,13,TRBV28,-,ASSLGTEGNEKLF
TRBJ1-5,12,TRBV19,-,ASSTLTGPQPQH
TRBJ2-1,12,TRBV28,-,ASSLRDFNNEQF
TRBJ1-2,13,TRBV9,-,ASSVRGGLDYGYT
TRBJ2-1,13,TRBV5-5,-,ASRPGSGSYNEQF
TRBJ2-1,13,TRBV10-3,TRBD2,AISELAGGYNEQF
TRBJ1-3,13,TRBV6-5,-,ASSSLSSAGNTIY
TRBJ2-3,14,TRBV7-2,TRBD2,ASSYTSGGAADTQY